The rows below give T cell receptor beta chains drawn from one sample of a study of cytomegalovirus exposure and HLA in healthy donors. Repertoires were generated with immunoSEQ multiplex PCR, while TCRdb's copy carries only in-frame clones and drops some. The table includes 150,000 to 200,000 clones, approximately 72% detected once. Specimen: PBMCs. These receptors were obtained from a human donor in good health. Each CDR3 is given without its conserved first and last residue.

TRBV5-1	TRBJ1-6	ASSSLGQENSPLH
TRBV5-6	TRBJ2-5	ASSLYGDNKETQY
TRBV19	TRBJ2-2	ASKTVSGELF
TRBV7-2	TRBJ1-2	ASSSNPGTGYYGYT
TRBV5-1	TRBJ2-2	ASSLDRGDGELF
TRBV9	TRBJ1-2	ASSPRSGQDPSYGYT
TRBV19	TRBJ2-7	ASSISYNSYEQY
TRBV6-1	TRBJ1-2	ASTYDRDYGYT
TRBV29-1	TRBJ2-5	SVGVDQETQY
TRBV7-3	TRBJ2-7	ASSLLPLGQGYHEQY
TRBV5-4	TRBJ2-3	ASSSATGKGTDTQY
TRBV18	TRBJ1-2	ASSPITGTGVNYGYT
TRBV15	TRBJ1-2	ATSRDPGSGYT
TRBV25-1	TRBJ1-6	ASRERDNSPLH
TRBV7-2	TRBJ2-7	ASSYTGTGTYEQY
TRBV6-1	TRBJ2-1	ASSEADPGYNEQF
TRBV5-1	TRBJ2-1	ASSLRVGDIPEQF
TRBV6-1	TRBJ1-1	ASSDSGNMNTEAF
TRBV5-1	TRBJ1-1	ASSPGTGGAEAF
TRBV5-6	TRBJ1-4	ASSLKGVSGLNEKLF
TRBV4-1	TRBJ2-3	ASSQRQANTDTQY
TRBV18	TRBJ2-5	ASSPLRGLETQY